A selection of T cell receptor beta chains follows, all from one sample in a study of cytomegalovirus exposure and HLA in healthy donors. TCRdb's copy holds only in-frame clones and misses some; the assay was immunoSEQ multiplex PCR. The sample includes about 250,000 clones, about 90% of them seen just once. Material for sequencing was PBMCs. These receptors came from a man aged 18 to 30 in good health and CMV-seropositive. CDR3s include the opening cysteine and the closing phenylalanine or tryptophan. The D gene is left open where the match is weak. Only some rows state a clone size, as once, few, many or a class for expanded clones.

clone_size,cdr3_length,v_call,d_call,j_call,cdr3_nt,cdr3_aa
NA,14,TRBV6-5,NA,TRBJ1-1,TGTGCCAGCACGGGGGCAGGGGCCAACACTGAAGCTTTCTTT,CASTGAGANTEAFF
NA,12,TRBV28,NA,TRBJ2-7,TGTGCCAGCGGGAGCACCTCCTACGAGCAGTACTTC,CASGSTSYEQYF
once,14,TRBV5-1,NA,TRBJ1-1,TGCGCCAGCAGCTTGGGGGCAATGAACACTGAAGCTTTCTTT,CASSLGAMNTEAFF
NA,13,TRBV2,NA,TRBJ2-5,TGTGCCAGCAGTGCCCGACGGGAAGAGACCCAGTACTTC,CASSARREETQYF
NA,16,TRBV6-1,NA,TRBJ1-4,TGTGCCAGCAGTGAAGCGCTTGCAGGAACTAATGAAAAACTGTTTTTT,CASSEALAGTNEKLFF
NA,11,TRBV7-9,NA,TRBJ1-1,TGTGCCAGCAGCCGACAGGTTGAAGCTTTCTTT,CASSRQVEAFF
once,15,TRBV15,NA,TRBJ2-6,TGTGCCACCTCCCTCGGGGGCTCTGGGGCCAACGTCCTGACTTTC,CATSLGGSGANVLTF
NA,12,TRBV7-9,NA,TRBJ1-2,TGTGCCAGCAGCTTACAGGGTTATGGCTACACCTTC,CASSLQGYGYTF
NA,14,TRBV6-5,TRBD1,TRBJ2-7,TGTGCCAGCAGTTACTACAGGGGCCCCTACGAGCAGTACTTC,CASSYYRGPYEQYF
NA,14,TRBV6-1,NA,TRBJ2-7,TGTGCCAGCAGGCCAGGGGATTTGAGTTACGAGCAGTACTTC,CASRPGDLSYEQYF
NA,16,TRBV15,NA,TRBJ2-4,TGTGCCACCAGCAGGATACTAGGGTCCCCCAAAAACATTCAGTACTTC,CATSRILGSPKNIQYF
NA,16,TRBV28,NA,TRBJ2-7,TGTGCCAGCAGTCCACAGACCGGGACACCACCCTACGAGCAGTACTTC,CASSPQTGTPPYEQYF
NA,12,TRBV29-1,NA,TRBJ1-1,TGCAGCGCTGGACAGAAGAACACTGAAGCTTTCTTT,CSAGQKNTEAFF
NA,15,TRBV27,NA,TRBJ2-7,TGTGCCAGCAGTTTTTTGCCCTTGCTGGGAAGCGAGCAGTACTTC,CASSFLPLLGSEQYF
NA,10,TRBV28,NA,TRBJ2-1,TGTGCCAGCAGTTCCAATGAGCAGTTCTTC,CASSSNEQFF
NA,13,TRBV7-8,NA,TRBJ2-7,TGTGCCAGCACCGAAGGGGTCTCCTACGAGCAGTACTTC,CASTEGVSYEQYF
NA,15,TRBV10-3,TRBD1,TRBJ1-5,TGTGCCATCAGTGAGTACAGGGGCAGGAGTCAGCCCCAGCATTTT,CAISEYRGRSQPQHF
NA,16,TRBV11-2,TRBD1,TRBJ1-1,TGTGCCAGCAGCACTAGGCCCGGGACAGCGTCCTATGAAGCTTTCTTT,CASSTRPGTASYEAFF
NA,16,TRBV7-2,NA,TRBJ2-2,TGTGCCAGCAGCCCCCCGGGGGGACAGGACACCGGGGAGCTGTTTTTT,CASSPPGGQDTGELFF
NA,15,TRBV4-1,TRBD1,TRBJ1-1,TGCGCCAGCAGCCAAGACAGGGGGGTGAACACTGAAGCTTTCTTT,CASSQDRGVNTEAFF
NA,15,TRBV6-1,NA,TRBJ2-7,TGTGCCAGCAGAAGGGGGGGGACAACGCAGTACGAGCAGTACTTC,CASRRGGTTQYEQYF
once,14,TRBV7-2,TRBD1,TRBJ1-1,TGTGCCAGCAGCGCCGGGGTGACAGGGCATGAAGCTTTCTTT,CASSAGVTGHEAFF
NA,14,TRBV6-5,NA,TRBJ1-1,TGTGCCAGCAGGCCACAGGGAGGGAACACTGAAGCTTTCTTT,CASRPQGGNTEAFF
NA,14,TRBV5-5,NA,TRBJ2-7,TGTGCCAGCAGATTAGCGGTGAGCTCCTACGAGCAGTACTTC,CASRLAVSSYEQYF
NA,15,TRBV4-2,NA,TRBJ2-2,TGTGCCAGCAGCCAAGCACTAGCAGAGACCGGGGAGCTGTTTTTT,CASSQALAETGELFF
NA,16,TRBV10-3,NA,TRBJ2-1,TGTGCCATCAGTGAGTCAGGGGGAGGGGGATACAATGAGCAGTTCTTC,CAISESGGGGYNEQFF
NA,13,TRBV2,TRBD2,TRBJ2-5,TGTGCCAGCAGTGACGTGGGGGGGGAGACCCAGTACTTC,CASSDVGGETQYF
NA,15,TRBV19,TRBD2,TRBJ2-5,TGTGCCAGTAGTATAGCCGGGGGGATGGGGGAGACCCAGTACTTC,CASSIAGGMGETQYF
NA,13,TRBV9,TRBD1,TRBJ1-3,TGTGCCAGCAGCCGGGACAGTGGAAACACCATATATTTT,CASSRDSGNTIYF
once,15,TRBV30,NA,TRBJ2-3,TGTGCCTGGACCTCCGGGGGCAGTAGCACAGATACGCAGTATTTT,CAWTSGGSSTDTQYF
NA,14,TRBV30,TRBD2,TRBJ2-1,TGTGCCTGCTCGGCACTAGCGGGGTACAATGAGCAGTTCTTC,CACSALAGYNEQFF
NA,15,TRBV4-1,TRBD1,TRBJ2-7,TGCGCCAGCAGCCCTCGGACAGGGGCCGATTACGAGCAGTACTTC,CASSPRTGADYEQYF
NA,17,TRBV5-1,TRBD2,TRBJ2-1,TGCGCCAGCAGCCGTGGACTAGCGGGAGGGTGGTACAATGAGCAGTTCTTC,CASSRGLAGGWYNEQFF
NA,11,TRBV27,NA,TRBJ2-7,TGTGCCAGCCTCGGGGGCCGGGGGCAGTACTTC,CASLGGRGQYF
NA,14,TRBV11-1,NA,TRBJ2-5,TGTGCCAGCAGCTTGCGGGACCACAAAGAGACCCAGTACTTC,CASSLRDHKETQYF
NA,18,TRBV25-1,TRBD2,TRBJ2-1,TGTGCCAGCAGCGGAGGACTAGCGGGCGTAAGCTCCTACAATGAGCAGTTCTTC,CASSGGLAGVSSYNEQFF
few,14,TRBV29-1,NA,TRBJ1-2,TGCAGCGTTGAAGGGTTCCGACAGGACTATGGCTACACCTTC,CSVEGFRQDYGYTF
NA,16,TRBV5-1,NA,TRBJ2-1,TGCGCCAGCAGCTTGGGAGGGGGAGTCTATAACCATGAGCAGTTCTTC,CASSLGGGVYNHEQFF
NA,16,TRBV5-1,TRBD2,TRBJ2-3,TGCGCCAGCAGCTTGGGTCCGGGAGGGAGCACAGATACGCAGTATTTT,CASSLGPGGSTDTQYF